A single sample gave rise to the 22 T cell receptor beta chains below, sequenced in a study of T cells in Graves' hyperthyroidism and ophthalmopathy. Amplified TCR beta CDR3 regions came from RNA transcripts. The primer set for the first-round RT-PCR of the TCR CDR3 was HTBI. TCRdb passed the multiplex PCR reads through MiXCR, listing each CDR3 protein once. The sample lists hundreds of thousands of distinct CDR3 sequences; about 15% were seen once. The sequencing sample was made of blood. These receptors were collected from a woman aged 60-70 years with Graves' ophthalmopathy.

This clonotype showed up many times. This chain uses TRBV20-1 with TRBJ2-7; 8 nucleotides agree with TRBD1. Germline lookup yields CDR1 DFQATT and CDR2 SNEGSKA (reference sequence). V shed 0 bases, J shed 0 bases, and the junction held 4 bases outside the gene matches. The CDR3 has 15 residues. DNA of the CDR3: TGCAGTGCTAGAGATACCGGGACAGGCTCCTACGAGCAGTACTTC. It translates to CSARDTGTGSYEQYF.

This clonotype was seen at least ten times. The chain uses TRBV24-1 and TRBJ2-1; 9 bases align to TRBD2. V trimming: 3 bases; J trimming: 4 bases; junction bases outside the gene matches: 6. Germline-derived CDR1 and CDR2 are KGHDR and SFDVKD. This CDR3 spans 16 amino acids. Here the CDR3 DNA reads TGTGCCACCAGTGATCCAGCGGGGGGTCATTACAATGAGCAGTTCTTC. This encodes CATSDPAGGHYNEQFF.

This clonotype was detected many times. The gene calls are TRBV7-6 and TRBJ2-3; D not certain. V lost 1 base and J 2 bases, leaving 7 bases between the germline ends. CDR3 length equals 14 residues. CDR1 is SGHVS and CDR2 is FNYEAQ in the germline V gene. The CDR3 region is CASSLEQTTDTQYF. In nucleotides, the CDR3 is TGTGCCAGCAGCTTAGAACAGACCACAGATACGCAGTATTTT.

This clonotype has at least ten counts. This chain connects TRBV7-9 to TRBJ2-1; tentative D call: TRBD1 (6 bases). V was cut by 2 bases and J by 4 bases, with 15 bases left in between. This CDR3 is built from 16 residues. Germline CDR1 is SEHNR and CDR2 is FQNEAQ (reference sequence). CDR3: CASSLRGQTGYNEQFF. CDR3 in DNA: TGTGCCAGCAGCTTAAGAGGACAAACAGGGTACAATGAGCAGTTCTTC.

Ten or more counts support this clonotype. This chain uses TRBV28 with TRBJ2-1, with D unresolved. CDR1 MDHEN and CDR2 SYDVKM come from the germline V gene. Trimming stripped 6 bases from V and 6 bases from J, with 18 bases between. The CDR3 sequence is 15 residues long. In nucleotides, the CDR3 is TGTGCCAGCAGCCCCATGAAAAGGTCTATCAATGAGCAGTTCTTC. Protein: CASSPMKRSINEQFF.

The chain uses TRBV12-5 and TRBJ1-1; tentative D call: TRBD1 (5 bases). Germline CDR1 LGHNT, CDR2 FRNRAP. This CDR3 is built from 14 residues. Trimming cost V 4 bases and J 5 bases, with 14 bases left between them. The CDR3 loop is CASGYTGGNTEAFF. CDR3 coding DNA: TGTGCTAGTGGTTATACAGGCGGGAATACTGAAGCTTTCTTT.

This clonotype has a count of ten or more. This rearrangement joins TRBV28 to TRBJ1-4; 7 bases map to TRBD1. Germline assignment: CDR1 MDHEN and CDR2 SYDVKM. V shed 4 bases, J shed 4 bases, and the junction held 12 bases outside the gene matches. This CDR3 has 17 residues. CDR3 region: CASSSELQGFRNEKLFF. DNA for the CDR3: TGTGCCAGCAGTTCTGAACTACAGGGGTTTCGTAATGAAAAACTGTTTTTT.

This clonotype was observed a few times. V gene TRBV7-2 combines with J gene TRBJ2-2; maybe TRBD2 (6 bases). V was cut by 5 bases and J by 3 bases, with 10 bases left in between. From germline, CDR1 is SGHTA and CDR2 FQGNSA. There are 14 residues in the CDR3. The CDR3 DNA sequence: TGTGCCAGCAGCCTACGACTAGACACCGGGGAGCTGTTTTTT. This encodes CASSLRLDTGELFF.

This clonotype was detected ten times or more. The chain is built from TRBV12-3 or TRBV12-4 and TRBJ1-1; D is uncertain. V gave up 3 bases and J gave up 3 bases, with 11 bases separating them. This CDR3 is built from 14 residues. In DNA form, the CDR3 reads TGTGCCAGCAGTTTTCCGGAGAGAGACACTGAAGCTTTCTTT. Translating it yields CASSFPERDTEAFF.

This clonotype has more than one count but fewer than ten. The J gene is TRBJ1-6, the V gene TRBV6-2 or TRBV6-3; 7 bases align to TRBD1. The CDR3 has 15 residues. CDR1 is MNHEY, CDR2 SVGEGT, per germline. V lost 0 bases, J lost 9 bases, and 5 bases stayed unmatched. DNA for the CDR3: TGTGCCAGCAGTTACTCGAGGCAGGGGGGTTCACCCCTCCACTTT. Translation gives CASSYSRQGGSPLHF.

In its sample, this clonotype was seen a few times. Mismatch with germline at one junction end may stem from a read error. The chain has TRBV28 and TRBJ2-5; 7 bases fit TRBD1. The CDR3 has 12 amino acids. Germline loops: CDR1 MDHEN, CDR2 SYDVKM. The CDR3 DNA reads as TGTGCCAGCAGTCCACCGGGACAGCCTCTCAACTTC. Translating it yields CASSPPGQPLNF. Combining the CDR3 with reference TRBV28 and TRBJ2-5 gives the whole variable domain DVKVTQSSRYLVKRTGEKVFLECVQDMDHENMFWYRQDPGLGLRLIYFSYDVKMKEKGDIPEGYSVSREKKERFSLILESASTNQTSMYLCASSPPGQPLNFGPGTRLLVL.

This chain joins TRBV12-3 or TRBV12-4 and TRBJ2-1, with D perhaps TRBD1 (5 bases). This CDR3 comprises 12 residues. With 5 bases removed from V and 10 bases from J, the gap between germline ends came to 12 bases. CDR3 DNA: TGTGCCAGCAGTCAAGACAGATGGGAGCAGTTCTTC. Its translation: CASSQDRWEQFF.

The sample holds a few counts of this clonotype. This sequence joins TRBV7-2 and TRBJ1-5; D might be TRBD1 (5 bases). Germline V gene data show CDR1 as SGHTA and CDR2 as FQGNSA. The CDR3 extends over 15 amino acids. The germline V and J ends were trimmed by 2 bases and 2 bases, with 10 bases remaining between them. CDR3 in DNA: TGTGCCAGCAGCTTATCATTCAGGGGCAATCAGCCCCAGCATTTT. Encoded protein: CASSLSFRGNQPQHF.

This clonotype has more than one count but fewer than ten. The genes are TRBV5-1 and TRBJ1-3; 9 positions agree with TRBD1. CDR1 and CDR2 from the germline V gene are SGHRS and YFSETQ. Trimming at V came to 4 bases and at J to 2 bases, leaving 4 bases not matched to a gene. CDR3 length: 15 residues. The CDR3: CASSPGTGTGNTIYF. As DNA, the CDR3 is TGCGCCAGCAGCCCGGGGACAGGGACTGGAAACACCATATATTTT.

Comments on this clonotype: Being one base from a much bigger clone, this may be a read error. The V and J genes are TRBV6-2 or TRBV6-3 and TRBJ1-1, with D perhaps TRBD1 (5 bases). The CDR3 is made up of 15 amino acids. Germline V gives CDR1 MNHEY, CDR2 SVGEGT. The DNA for the CDR3 is TGTGCCAACAGTTACAATAAGGGGCGAGACACTGAAGCTTTCTTT. As protein: CANSYNKGRDTEAFF.

This chain joins TRBV6-1 and TRBJ2-7; either TRBD1 or TRBD2 may supply D (5 bases each). Trimming cost V 6 bases and J 0 bases, with 15 bases left between them. Per germline, CDR1 MNHNS and CDR2 SASEGT. The CDR3 runs 15 residues. For the CDR3, the DNA is TGTGCCAGCAGCCCCAGGGACGCCTCCTCCTACGAGCAGTACTTC. Translation gives CASSPRDASSYEQYF.

This clonotype turned up a few times. The gene calls are TRBV20-1 and TRBJ1-3; D might be TRBD1 (5 bases). Trimming shortened V by 3 bases and J by 7 bases, and 10 bases separated the two germline ends. This CDR3 contains 12 residues. Germline CDR1 is DFQATT and CDR2 is SNEGSKA (reference sequence). CDR3 in DNA: TGCAGTGCTAGTTACAGGTCCAACACCATATATTTT. Protein sequence: CSASYRSNTIYF.

The sample holds a few counts of this clonotype. The chain combines TRBV5-1 with TRBJ2-1, with 10 positions matching TRBD1. Germline-derived CDR1 and CDR2 are SGHRS and YFSETQ. The CDR3 runs to 15 residues. V gave up 2 bases and J gave up 5 bases; unmatched junction bases: 4. The CDR3 region is CASSFSGQGHNEQFF. CDR3 coding DNA: TGCGCCAGCAGCTTCTCGGGACAGGGGCACAATGAGCAGTTCTTC.

This clonotype was detected many times. The chain combines TRBV7-2 with TRBJ1-2; D is possibly TRBD1 (5 bases). V gave up 5 bases and J gave up 1 base, with 14 bases separating them. This CDR3 contains 15 residues. Germline assignment: CDR1 SGHTA and CDR2 FQGNSA. For the CDR3, the DNA is TGTGCCAGCAGCCTAAGACAGACTGGTAACTATGGCTACACCTTC. It specifies CASSLRQTGNYGYTF.

This chain connects TRBV4-3 to TRBJ1-4; D might be TRBD1 (6 bases). V dropped 1 base and J dropped 5 bases, with 11 bases sitting between them. CDR1 LGHNA and CDR2 YSLEER come from the germline V gene. CDR3 length: 15 residues. The CDR3 loop is CASSQVQGPNEKLFF. The CDR3 DNA reads as TGCGCCAGCAGCCAAGTCCAGGGGCCGAATGAAAAACTGTTTTTT.

This clonotype was seen at least ten times. This chain joins TRBV29-1 and TRBJ1-1; 10 nucleotides match TRBD1. Germline loops: CDR1 SQVTM, CDR2 ANQGSEA. The CDR3 contains 13 residues. Trimming cost V 7 bases and J 1 base; bases outside gene matches: 3. CDR3 DNA: TGCAGCGCCGGGACAGGGGAGAACACTGAAGCTTTCTTT. It is translated as CSAGTGENTEAFF. The whole variable domain, remainder taken from reference TRBV29-1 and TRBJ1-1, is SAVISQKPSRDICQRGTSLTIQCQVDSQVTMMFWYRQQPGQSLTLIATANQGSEATYESGFVIDKFPISRPNLTFSTLTVSNMSPEDSSIYLCSAGTGENTEAFFGQGTRLTVV.

This clonotype was found many times. V is TRBV12-3 or TRBV12-4 and J is TRBJ2-7, with no clear D. CDR3 length equals 16 residues. Trimming cost V 4 bases and J 3 bases, with 19 bases left between them. The CDR3 here is CASSSRGDGVGYEQYF. The CDR3 region has the DNA TGTGCCAGCAGTTCCCGCGGCGATGGAGTCGGCTACGAGCAGTACTTC.